A single sample gave rise to the 23 T cell receptor beta chains below, sequenced in a study of post-analysis software for immune sequencing data. Broader study findings: TRBV5-6, TRBV5-1 and TRBV20-1 belonged to a set of about five TRBV segments that were more frequent in patients than controls.

Unique molecular identifiers had been added to the TCR beta cDNA libraries. TCRdb re-called the PCR reads with MiXCR, one entry per CDR3 protein. This sample carries roughly 400,000 distinct CDR3 sequences, 35% to 45% of them seen once, and the ten largest clones take about 7.6%. For these TCRs, the target antigens are not known. The material sequenced was blood. The receptor source for this set is a girl aged 2 to 10 with multiple sclerosis.

This clonotype appeared a few times. The chain links TRBV6-2 or TRBV6-3 to TRBJ1-2; D call uncertain. The CDR3 totals 15 residues. CDR1 and CDR2 from the germline V gene are MNHEY and SVGEGT. V was clipped by 3 bases and J by 0 bases, with 11 bases between them. CDR3 coding DNA: TGTGCCAGCAGTTATCACCGGACGGCTAACTATGGCTACACCTTC. Residues: CASSYHRTANYGYTF.

The gene calls are TRBV4-1 and TRBJ1-4, with D perhaps TRBD1 (6 bases). The germline CDR1 and CDR2 sequences are MGHRA and YSYEKL. Trimming took off 5 bases at V and 8 bases at J, with 15 bases between the two ends. The CDR3 is made up of 14 amino acids. CDR3 loop: CASSVGGADEKLFF. CDR3 in DNA: TGCGCCAGCAGCGTCGGGGGGGCGGACGAAAAACTGTTTTTT.

The chain recombines TRBV20-1 with TRBJ2-1; 11 nucleotides match TRBD2. Germline loops: CDR1 DFQATT, CDR2 SNEGSKA (reference sequence). The trim removed 3 bases at V and 4 bases at J, leaving 11 bases unmatched. The CDR3 consists of 17 residues. CDR3 in amino acids: CSARSASGGTRYNEQFF. DNA of the CDR3: TGCAGTGCTAGGTCTGCTAGCGGGGGGACCCGGTACAATGAGCAGTTCTTC.

The rearrangement joins TRBV5-1 to TRBJ1-2, with D perhaps TRBD1 (5 bases). CDR1 is SGHRS and CDR2 is YFSETQ in the germline V gene. V lost 3 bases and J lost 6, with 15 bases in between. The CDR3 totals 14 residues. This CDR3 reads CASSWVGGVDGYTF. The CDR3 bases are TGCGCCAGCAGCTGGGTCGGGGGGGTCGATGGCTACACCTTC.

The rearrangement uses TRBV6-4 and TRBJ2-2, with 11 bases fitting TRBD2. The CDR3 consists of 14 residues. Germline CDR1 MRHNA, CDR2 SNTAGT. After removal of 6 bases from V and 7 bases from J, the junction contained 4 bases not matched to a gene. The CDR3 sequence: CASSELAGDGELFF. CDR3 nucleotides: TGTGCCAGCAGCGAACTAGCGGGGGACGGGGAGCTGTTTTTT.

The chain carries TRBV4-1 and TRBJ2-3; TRBD2 matches at 9 bases. V trimming: 0 bases; J trimming: 0 bases; junction bases outside the gene matches: 7. This CDR3 has 18 residues. Per germline, CDR1 MGHRA and CDR2 YSYEKL. In DNA, the CDR3 is TGCGCCAGCAGCCAAGATAGTCTAGCGGGGACTAGCACAGATACGCAGTATTTT. Translation gives CASSQDSLAGTSTDTQYF.

The V call is TRBV12-3 or TRBV12-4, the J call TRBJ1-2, with D unresolved. This CDR3 contains 11 residues. The V end lost 3 bases, the J end lost 8 bases, and 7 bases lay between the germline ends. CDR3 sequence: CASSFGIGYTF. In nucleotides, the CDR3 is TGTGCCAGCAGTTTCGGGATCGGCTACACCTTC.

The rearrangement uses TRBV2 and TRBJ2-5, with D possibly being TRBD1 (5 bases). V lost 5 bases and J lost 3, with 10 bases in between. Germline V gene sequence: CDR1 SNHLY, CDR2 FYNNEI. The CDR3 loop spans 13 amino acids. As DNA, the CDR3 is TGTGCCAGCAGTCTACAGGCTGAAGAGACCCAGTACTTC. It translates to CASSLQAEETQYF.

This clonotype was recorded many times. The J gene is TRBJ2-4, the V gene TRBV29-1; D gene uncertain. The V end was cut by 5 bases, the J end by 0 bases, with 5 bases between. Germline CDR1 reads SQVTM; CDR2 reads ANQGSEA. This CDR3 contains 12 residues. In DNA form, the CDR3 reads TGCAGCGTTAATGTAGCCAAAAACATTCAGTACTTC. Amino acid sequence: CSVNVAKNIQYF.

The genes are TRBV4-2 and TRBJ2-5; 8 bases align to TRBD2. CDR3 size: 17 residues. J was trimmed by 11 bases and V by 1 base; bases with no gene match: 18. Germline values: CDR1 LGHNA, CDR2 YNFKEQ. The CDR3 is CASSQVGGAGPGNEQYF. The DNA for the CDR3 is TGTGCCAGCAGCCAAGTCGGGGGGGCAGGCCCCGGGAATGAGCAGTACTTC.

This chain uses TRBV4-1 with TRBJ2-4; perhaps TRBD2 as D (5 bases). Judging by the DNA end, TRBJ2-7 fits better; the J call may be wrong. The CDR3 spans 14 residues. Germline values: CDR1 MGHRA, CDR2 YSYEKL. The CDR3 DNA sequence: TGCGCCAGCAGCGCGGGCCTCGGGGTGAACGAGCAGTACTTC. It is translated as CASSAGLGVNEQYF.

This chain links TRBV5-1 with TRBJ1-2; D unclear. This CDR3 has 13 residues. V lost 2 bases and J lost 4, with 9 bases in between. Germline V CDR1 and CDR2: SGHRS, YFSETQ. CDR3: CASSFPGAYGYTF. CDR3 DNA sequence: TGCGCCAGCAGCTTCCCAGGAGCCTATGGCTACACCTTC.

The V and J genes are TRBV7-6 and TRBJ2-1; the match to TRBD1 covers 9 bases. Trimming took 6 bases from V and 9 from J; bases not matched to a gene: 6. The CDR3 sequence is 13 residues long. CDR1 is SGHVS and CDR2 is FNYEAQ in the germline V gene. The DNA for the CDR3 is TGTGCCAGCAGACCGGGACAGGGAGGTGAGCAGTTCTTC. It specifies CASRPGQGGEQFF. Drawing the rest from reference TRBV7-6 and TRBJ2-1, the complete variable domain is GAGVSQSPRYKVTKRGQDVALRCDPISGHVSLYWYRQALGQGPEFLTYFNYEAQQDKSGLPNDRFSAERPEGSISTLTIQRTEQRDSAMYRCASRPGQGGEQFFGPGTRLTVL.

This clonotype was seen a handful of times. This chain joins TRBV4-1 and TRBJ2-7, with a weak D call TRBD1 (6 bases). The germline gives CDR1 MGHRA, CDR2 YSYEKL. CDR3 length: 16 amino acids. Deletions cut 0 bases from V and 0 bases from J, with 12 bases between. The CDR3 DNA reads as TGCGCCAGCAGCCAAGAGCGAGACAGGAGCTCCTACGAGCAGTACTTC. It encodes CASSQERDRSSYEQYF.

The rearrangement links TRBV18 to TRBJ2-5; no clear D gene. From germline, CDR1 is KGHSH and CDR2 LQKENI. CDR3 length: 14 amino acids. V gave up 1 base and J gave up 11 bases, with 17 bases separating them. The CDR3 region is CASSPQTGFHKQYF. The CDR3, as DNA: TGTGCCAGCTCACCACAGACTGGTTTCCACAAGCAGTACTTC.

This clonotype was detected only a few times. V and J are TRBV4-1 and TRBJ1-2; 8 positions match TRBD1. The CDR3 runs 15 residues. V gave up 4 bases and J gave up 2 bases; unmatched junction bases: 6. CDR1 is MGHRA, CDR2 YSYEKL, per germline. The CDR3 DNA reads as TGCGCCAGCAGCCCTCGGACAGGGCGGAACTATGGCTACACCTTC. Amino acids: CASSPRTGRNYGYTF.

This clonotype was observed a handful of times. One end of the junction is discordant with germline, which a read error may explain. The chain recombines TRBV5-1 with TRBJ2-3, with D possibly being TRBD1 (5 bases). The CDR3 totals 16 residues. In germline, CDR1 is SGHRS, CDR2 YFSETQ. This CDR3 reads CASRLAVGRGTDTQYF. The CDR3, as DNA: TGCGCCAGCAGATTGGCCGTGGGGCGAGGCACAGATACGCAGTATTTT.

The chain carries TRBV12-3 or TRBV12-4 and TRBJ1-5, with a tentative D call TRBD1 (5 bases). V dropped 1 base and J dropped 6 bases, with 7 bases sitting between them. The CDR3 is 13 residues long. The CDR3 bases are TGTGCCAGCAGTTTAGAGGGGCTTCAGCCCCAGCATTTT. It yields the protein CASSLEGLQPQHF.

The CDR3 loop is CASSLKTGTNYGYTF. CDR3 bases: TGCGCCAGCAGCTTAAAGACAGGAACAAACTATGGCTACACCTTC. J is TRBJ1-2 and V is TRBV5-1; TRBD1 might be the D (6 bases). Per the germline V gene, CDR1 is SGHRS and CDR2 is YFSETQ. The V gene lost 2 bases and the J gene lost 2 bases, with 13 bases spanning the gap. The CDR3 consists of 15 residues.

The chain carries TRBV9 and TRBJ2-1, with TRBD1 matching over 8 bases. After removal of 1 base from V and 7 bases from J, the junction contained 7 bases not matched to a gene. The V gene's germline CDR1 is SGDLS and CDR2 YYNGEE. CDR3 size: 15 residues. CDR3 DNA sequence: TGTGCCAGCAGCGTAACAGGGGGTAGCATAAATGAGCAGTTCTTC. Its protein is CASSVTGGSINEQFF. Combining the CDR3 with reference TRBV9 and TRBJ2-1 gives the whole variable domain DSGVTQTPKHLITATGQRVTLRCSPRSGDLSVYWYQQSLDQGLQFLIQYYNGEERAKGNILERFSAQQFPDLHSELNLSSLELGDSALYFCASSVTGGSINEQFFGPGTRLTVL.

The chain joins TRBV5-1 to TRBJ2-7; D ambiguous. This CDR3 contains 16 residues. Germline V gene lookup returns CDR1 SGHRS and CDR2 YFSETQ. V was trimmed by 0 bases and J by 2 bases, leaving 15 bases between them. The CDR3 bases are TGCGCCAGCAGCTTGGTCGCCGGGTTCCGTCCCTACGAGCAGTACTTC. Translation: CASSLVAGFRPYEQYF. The full variable domain, in which reference TRBV5-1 and TRBJ2-7 provide the parts outside the CDR3, is KAGVTQTPRYLIKTRGQQVTLSCSPISGHRSVSWYQQTPGQGLQFLFEYFSETQRNKGNFPGRFSGRQFSNSRSEMNVSTLELGDSALYLCASSLVAGFRPYEQYFGPGTRLTVT.

This clonotype occurred a few times. The V and J genes are TRBV10-3 and TRBJ2-5, with D unresolved. The CDR3 is 13 amino acids. CDR1 is ENHRY and CDR2 is SYGVKD in the germline V gene. With 2 bases removed from V and 9 bases from J, the gap between germline ends came to 13 bases. For the CDR3, the DNA is TGTGCCATCAGTGAGGGCTTGGCGCGTCCCCAGTACTTC. Protein product: CAISEGLARPQYF.

V usage is TRBV12-3 or TRBV12-4 and J usage is TRBJ1-6, with 8 bases that match TRBD1. The V segment lost 6 bases and the J segment 6 bases; nucleotides outside the gene matches: 4. There are 14 residues in the CDR3. CDR3 in DNA: TGTGCCAGCAGCCAGACAGGGGTTAATTCACCCCTCCACTTT. This translates into CASSQTGVNSPLHF.